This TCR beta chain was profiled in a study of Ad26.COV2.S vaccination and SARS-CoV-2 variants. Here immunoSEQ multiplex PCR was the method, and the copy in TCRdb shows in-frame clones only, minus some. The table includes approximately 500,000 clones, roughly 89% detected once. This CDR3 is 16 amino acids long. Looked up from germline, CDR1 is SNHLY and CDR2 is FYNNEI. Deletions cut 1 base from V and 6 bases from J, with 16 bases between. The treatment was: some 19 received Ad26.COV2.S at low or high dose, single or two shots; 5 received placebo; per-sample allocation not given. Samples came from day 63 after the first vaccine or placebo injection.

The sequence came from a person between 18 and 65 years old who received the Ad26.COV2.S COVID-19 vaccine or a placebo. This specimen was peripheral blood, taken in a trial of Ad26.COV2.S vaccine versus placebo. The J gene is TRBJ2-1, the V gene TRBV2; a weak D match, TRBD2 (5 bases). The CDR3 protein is CASSEVWRTLSNEQFF. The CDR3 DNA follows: TGTGCCAGCAGTGAAGTATGGAGGACCTTATCCAATGAGCAGTTCTTC.